These 3 T cell receptor beta chains were all obtained from the same sample, sequenced in a study of cytomegalovirus exposure and HLA in healthy donors. The protocol was immunoSEQ multiplex PCR, while the TCRdb copy is restricted to in-frame clones and leaves out a portion. This table holds roughly 260,000 clones, 90% found once. Sequencing was carried out using PBMCs. The origin of the receptors is a woman between 18 and 30 years old in good health and CMV-seronegative.

This clone was recorded only once. The chain uses TRBV5-1 and TRBJ2-5; 9 bases map to TRBD2. CDR1 and CDR2 from the germline V gene are SGHRS and YFSETQ. The junction had 5 bases not matched to a gene; V was cut back by 0 bases and J by 2 bases. This CDR3 has 16 amino acids. The CDR3 sequence is CASSLDRAGGQETQYF. Here the CDR3 DNA reads TGCGCCAGCAGCTTGGATCGAGCGGGGGGACAAGAGACCCAGTACTTC.

DNA for the CDR3: TGCGCCAGCAGCATAGCCAGTGACAACTATGGCTACACCTTC. Amino acid sequence: CASSIASDNYGYTF. This sequence joins TRBV4-1 and TRBJ1-2; D unresolved. Trimming left V 5 bases short and J 2 bases short, with 12 bases between. The germline CDR1 and CDR2 sequences are MGHRA and YSYEKL. The CDR3 loop spans 14 amino acids.

V and J are TRBV2 and TRBJ2-1; D is uncertain. The germline V gene has CDR1 SNHLY and CDR2 FYNNEI. V lost 6 bases to trimming and J lost 1 base, with 7 bases between them. The CDR3 extends over 13 amino acids. CDR3 bases: TGTGCCAGCAGGGCGGCGTCCTACAATGAGCAGTTCTTC. This translates into CASRAASYNEQFF.